The TCR beta chain under discussion was sequenced for a study of Ad26.COV2.S vaccination and SARS-CoV-2 variants. The table came from immunoSEQ multiplex PCR; TCRdb's copy has only in-frame clones and leaves some out. In the table there are about 350,000 clones, under 95% of which are singletons. Remarks on this clone: Its antigen is currently unknown.

The length of the CDR3 is 15 residues. The ends were cut back, 5 bases at V and 8 bases at J, with 21 bases in the middle. The germline V gene encodes CDR1 ENHRY and CDR2 SYGVKD. Overall study results and limits: Placebo recipients had lower spike-specific TCR breadth than vaccine recipients. TCR breadth and depth analyses may have underestimated total T cell responses.

The specimen comprised peripheral blood, sampled after recovery from COVID-19. The receptor comes from a human donor who had recovered from COVID-19. The rearrangement joins TRBV10-3 to TRBJ1-2; TRBD1 might be the D (5 bases). CDR3 amino acids: CAISPDGQGTSGYTF. The CDR3 bases are TGTGCCATCAGTCCGGATGGGCAGGGAACCTCCGGCTACACCTTC.